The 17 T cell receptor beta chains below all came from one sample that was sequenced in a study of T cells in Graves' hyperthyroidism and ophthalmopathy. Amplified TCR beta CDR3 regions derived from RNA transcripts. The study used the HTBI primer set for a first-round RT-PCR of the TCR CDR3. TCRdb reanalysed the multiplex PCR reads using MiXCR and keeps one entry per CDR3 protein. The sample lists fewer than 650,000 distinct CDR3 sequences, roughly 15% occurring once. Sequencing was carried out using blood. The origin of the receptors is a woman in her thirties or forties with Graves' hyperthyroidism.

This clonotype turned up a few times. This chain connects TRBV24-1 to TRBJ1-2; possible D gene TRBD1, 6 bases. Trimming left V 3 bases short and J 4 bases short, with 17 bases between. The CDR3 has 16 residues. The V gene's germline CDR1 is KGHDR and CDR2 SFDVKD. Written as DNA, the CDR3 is TGTGCCACCAGTGATATGAGGTCGGGGGGCGGCTATGGCTACACCTTC. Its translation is CATSDMRSGGGYGYTF.

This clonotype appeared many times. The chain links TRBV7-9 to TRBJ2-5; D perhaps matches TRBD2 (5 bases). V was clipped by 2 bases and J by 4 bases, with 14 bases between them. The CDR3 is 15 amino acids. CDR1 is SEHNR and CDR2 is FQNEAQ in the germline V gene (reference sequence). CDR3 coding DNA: TGTGCCAGCAGCTTATCGGTCCTAGCTACAGAGACCCAGTACTTC. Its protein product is CASSLSVLATETQYF. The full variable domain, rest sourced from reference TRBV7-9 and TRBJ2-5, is DTGVSQNPRHKITKRGQNVTFRCDPISEHNRLYWYRQTLGQGPEFLTYFQNEAQLEKSRLLSDRFSAERPKGSFSTLEIQRTEQGDSAMYLCASSLSVLATETQYFGPGTRLLVL.

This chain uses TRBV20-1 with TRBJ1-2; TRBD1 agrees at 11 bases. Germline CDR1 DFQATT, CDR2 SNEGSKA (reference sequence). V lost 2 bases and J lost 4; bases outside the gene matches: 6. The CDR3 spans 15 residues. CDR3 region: CSARRTGGDAYGYTF. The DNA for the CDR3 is TGCAGTGCTAGACGGACAGGGGGCGACGCCTATGGCTACACCTTC.

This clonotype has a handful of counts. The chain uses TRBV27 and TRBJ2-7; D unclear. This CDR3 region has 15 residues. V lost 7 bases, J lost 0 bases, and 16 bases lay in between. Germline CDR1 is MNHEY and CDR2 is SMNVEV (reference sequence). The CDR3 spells CASTPNAVGSYEQYF. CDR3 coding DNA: TGTGCCAGCACCCCTAATGCGGTGGGCTCCTACGAGCAGTACTTC.

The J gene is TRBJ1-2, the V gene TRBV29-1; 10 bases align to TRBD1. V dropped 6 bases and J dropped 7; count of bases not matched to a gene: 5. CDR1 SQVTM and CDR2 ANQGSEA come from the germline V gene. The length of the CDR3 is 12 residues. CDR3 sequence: CSVGQGDFGYTF. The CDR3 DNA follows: TGCAGCGTAGGACAGGGGGATTTTGGCTACACCTTC.

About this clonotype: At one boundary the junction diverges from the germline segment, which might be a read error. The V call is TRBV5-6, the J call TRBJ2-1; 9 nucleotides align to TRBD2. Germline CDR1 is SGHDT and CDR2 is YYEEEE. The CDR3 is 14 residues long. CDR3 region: CACSPSGNYNEQFF. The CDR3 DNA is TGTGCCTGCAGCCCTAGCGGGAACTACAATGAGCAGTTCTTC.

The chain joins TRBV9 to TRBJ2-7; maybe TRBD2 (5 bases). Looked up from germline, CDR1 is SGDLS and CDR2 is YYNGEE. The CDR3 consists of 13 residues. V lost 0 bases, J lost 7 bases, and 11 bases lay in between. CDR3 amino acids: CASSVDLGREQYF. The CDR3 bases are TGTGCCAGCAGCGTAGATTTGGGGAGAGAGCAGTACTTC.

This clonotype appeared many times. CDR3 bases: TGTGCCCCGCCCGCCAGCAGTAACACTGAAGCTTTCTTT. Its protein is CAPPASSNTEAFF. V usage is TRBV10-3 and J usage is TRBJ1-1, with no clear D. V was clipped by 11 bases and J by 2 bases, with 15 bases between them. Looked up from germline, CDR1 is ENHRY and CDR2 is SYGVKD. This CDR3 comprises 13 residues.

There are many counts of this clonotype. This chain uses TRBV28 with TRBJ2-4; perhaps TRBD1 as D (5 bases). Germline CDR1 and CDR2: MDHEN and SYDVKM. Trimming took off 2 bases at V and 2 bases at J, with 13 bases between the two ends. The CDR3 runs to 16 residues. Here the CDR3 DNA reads TGTGCCAGCAGTTTACCCAGGGAAGGGACCAAAAACATTCAGTACTTC. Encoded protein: CASSLPREGTKNIQYF.

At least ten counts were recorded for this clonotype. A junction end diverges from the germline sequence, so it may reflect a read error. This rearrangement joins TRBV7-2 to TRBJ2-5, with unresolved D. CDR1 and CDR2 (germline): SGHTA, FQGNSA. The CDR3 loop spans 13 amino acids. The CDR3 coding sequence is TGTGCCAGCAGTTTAGTCGGCCAAGAGACCCAGTACTTC. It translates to CASSLVGQETQYF.

The CDR3 bases are TGTGCCAGCAGTCCGGGGGACAGGAATTCACCCCTCCACTTT. As protein: CASSPGDRNSPLHF. The rearrangement links TRBV28 to TRBJ1-6; TRBD1 matches at 8 bases. V dropped 5 bases and J dropped 7; count of bases not matched to a gene: 4. This CDR3 is built from 14 residues. In germline, CDR1 is MDHEN, CDR2 SYDVKM.

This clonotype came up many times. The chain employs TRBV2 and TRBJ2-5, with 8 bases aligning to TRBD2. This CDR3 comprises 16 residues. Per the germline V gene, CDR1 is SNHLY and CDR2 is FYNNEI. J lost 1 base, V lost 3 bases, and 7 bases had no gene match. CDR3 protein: CASSEGLAGGQETQYF. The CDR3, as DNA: TGTGCCAGCAGTGAGGGGCTAGCGGGCGGCCAAGAGACCCAGTACTTC.

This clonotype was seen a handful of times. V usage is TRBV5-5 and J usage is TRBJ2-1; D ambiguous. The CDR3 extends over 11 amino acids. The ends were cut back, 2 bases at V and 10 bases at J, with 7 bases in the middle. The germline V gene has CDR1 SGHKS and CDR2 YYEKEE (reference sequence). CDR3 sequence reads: CASSFNQEQFF. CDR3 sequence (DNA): TGTGCCAGCAGCTTTAACCAAGAGCAGTTCTTC.

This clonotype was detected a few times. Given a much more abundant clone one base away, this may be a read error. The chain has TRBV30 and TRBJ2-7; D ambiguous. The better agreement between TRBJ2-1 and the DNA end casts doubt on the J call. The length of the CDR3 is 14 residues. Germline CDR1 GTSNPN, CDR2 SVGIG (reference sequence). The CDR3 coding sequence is TGTGCCTGGACCCGACTCCACGGAGCCTACGAGCAGTTCTTC. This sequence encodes CAWTRLHGAYEQFF.

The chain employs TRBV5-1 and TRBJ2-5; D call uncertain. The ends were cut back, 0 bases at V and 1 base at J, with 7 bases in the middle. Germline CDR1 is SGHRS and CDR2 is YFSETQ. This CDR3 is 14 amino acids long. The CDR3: CASSLDTPQETQYF. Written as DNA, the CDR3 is TGCGCCAGCAGCTTGGATACCCCCCAAGAGACCCAGTACTTC. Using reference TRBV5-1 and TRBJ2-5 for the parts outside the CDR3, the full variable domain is KAGVTQTPRYLIKTRGQQVTLSCSPISGHRSVSWYQQTPGQGLQFLFEYFSETQRNKGNFPGRFSGRQFSNSRSEMNVSTLELGDSALYLCASSLDTPQETQYFGPGTRLLVL.

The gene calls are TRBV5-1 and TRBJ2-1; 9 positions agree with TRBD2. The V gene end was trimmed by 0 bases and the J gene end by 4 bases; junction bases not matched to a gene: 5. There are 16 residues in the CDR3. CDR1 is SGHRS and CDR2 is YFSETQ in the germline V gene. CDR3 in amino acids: CASSLEGREGYNEQFF. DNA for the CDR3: TGCGCCAGCAGCTTGGAAGGGCGGGAGGGGTACAATGAGCAGTTCTTC.

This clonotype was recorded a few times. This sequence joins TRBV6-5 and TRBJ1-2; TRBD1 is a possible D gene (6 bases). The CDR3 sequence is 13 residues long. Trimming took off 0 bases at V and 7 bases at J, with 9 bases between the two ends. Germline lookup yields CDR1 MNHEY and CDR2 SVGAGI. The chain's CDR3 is CASSYSEGGGYTF. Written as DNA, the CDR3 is TGTGCCAGCAGTTACTCAGAGGGGGGTGGCTACACCTTC.